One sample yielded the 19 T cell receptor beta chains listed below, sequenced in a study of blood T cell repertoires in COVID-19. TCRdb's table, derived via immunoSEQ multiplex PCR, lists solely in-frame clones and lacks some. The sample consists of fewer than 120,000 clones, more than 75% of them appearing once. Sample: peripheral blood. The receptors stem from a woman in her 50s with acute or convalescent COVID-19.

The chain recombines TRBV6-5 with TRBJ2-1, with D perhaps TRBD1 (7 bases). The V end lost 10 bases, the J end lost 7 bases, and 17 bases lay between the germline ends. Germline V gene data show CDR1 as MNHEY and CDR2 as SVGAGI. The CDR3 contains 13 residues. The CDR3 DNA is TGTGCCATCGGAGGGGGCGCTTTGAATGAGCAGTTCTTC. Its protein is CAIGGGALNEQFF.

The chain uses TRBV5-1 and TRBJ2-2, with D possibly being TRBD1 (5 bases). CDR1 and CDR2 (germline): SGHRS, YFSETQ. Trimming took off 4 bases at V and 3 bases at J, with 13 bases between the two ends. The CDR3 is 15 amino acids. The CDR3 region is CASSPKTGDTGELFF. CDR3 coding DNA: TGCGCCAGCAGCCCAAAAACAGGAGACACCGGGGAGCTGTTTTTT.

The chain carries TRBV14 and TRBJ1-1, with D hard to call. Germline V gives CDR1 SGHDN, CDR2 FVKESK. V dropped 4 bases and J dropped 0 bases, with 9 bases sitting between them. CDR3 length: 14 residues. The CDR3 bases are TGTGCCAGCAGCCTTCCGGGAATGAACACTGAAGCTTTCTTT. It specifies CASSLPGMNTEAFF.

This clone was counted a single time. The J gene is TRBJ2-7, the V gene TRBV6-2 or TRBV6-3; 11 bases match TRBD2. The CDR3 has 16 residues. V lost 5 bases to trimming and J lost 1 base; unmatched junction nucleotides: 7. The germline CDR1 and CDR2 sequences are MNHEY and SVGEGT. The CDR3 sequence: CASSDGTSGVSYEQYF. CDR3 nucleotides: TGTGCCAGCAGTGACGGGACTAGCGGAGTATCCTACGAGCAGTACTTC.

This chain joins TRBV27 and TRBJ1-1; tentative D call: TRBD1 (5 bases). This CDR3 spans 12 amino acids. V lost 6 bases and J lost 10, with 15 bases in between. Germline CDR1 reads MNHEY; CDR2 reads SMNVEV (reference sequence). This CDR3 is CASRREGRAAFF. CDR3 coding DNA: TGTGCCAGCAGGAGGGAGGGACGAGCAGCTTTCTTT.

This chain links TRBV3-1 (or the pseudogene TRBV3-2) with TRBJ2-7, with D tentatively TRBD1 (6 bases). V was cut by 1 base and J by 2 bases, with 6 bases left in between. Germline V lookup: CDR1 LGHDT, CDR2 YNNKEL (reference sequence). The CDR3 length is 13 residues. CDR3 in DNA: TGTGCCAGCAGCCAAGGGACAGCCTACGAGCAGTACTTC. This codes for CASSQGTAYEQYF.

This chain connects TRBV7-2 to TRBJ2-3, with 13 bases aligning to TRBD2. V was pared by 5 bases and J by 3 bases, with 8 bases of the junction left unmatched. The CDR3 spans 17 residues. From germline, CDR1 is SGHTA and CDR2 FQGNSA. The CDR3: CASSRTSGSWETDTQYF. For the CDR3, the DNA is TGTGCCAGCAGCCGGACTAGCGGGAGTTGGGAGACAGATACGCAGTATTTT.

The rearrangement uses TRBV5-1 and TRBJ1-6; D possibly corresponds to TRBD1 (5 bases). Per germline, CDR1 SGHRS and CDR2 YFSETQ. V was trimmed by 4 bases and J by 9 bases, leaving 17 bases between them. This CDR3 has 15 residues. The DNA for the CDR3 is TGCGCCAGCAGCAGAGCCCAGGGCGGGGGTTCACCCCTCCACTTT. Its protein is CASSRAQGGGSPLHF.

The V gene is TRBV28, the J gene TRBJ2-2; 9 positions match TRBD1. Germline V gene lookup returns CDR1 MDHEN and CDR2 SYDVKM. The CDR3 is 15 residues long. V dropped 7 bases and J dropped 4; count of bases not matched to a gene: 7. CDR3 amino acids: CASTPYRGRTGELFF. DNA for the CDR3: TGTGCCAGCACCCCATACAGGGGGCGCACCGGGGAGCTGTTTTTT.

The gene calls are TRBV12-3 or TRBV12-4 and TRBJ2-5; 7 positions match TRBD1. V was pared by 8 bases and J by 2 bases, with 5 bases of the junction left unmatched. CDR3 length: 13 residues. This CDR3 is CASGTVSQETQYF. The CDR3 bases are TGTGCCAGCGGGACAGTATCGCAAGAGACCCAGTACTTC.

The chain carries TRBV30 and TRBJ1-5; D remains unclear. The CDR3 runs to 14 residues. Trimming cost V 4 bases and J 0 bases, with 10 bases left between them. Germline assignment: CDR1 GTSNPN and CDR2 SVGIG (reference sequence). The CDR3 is CAWMKGGSNQPQHF. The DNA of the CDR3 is TGTGCCTGGATGAAAGGAGGTAGCAATCAGCCCCAGCATTTT.

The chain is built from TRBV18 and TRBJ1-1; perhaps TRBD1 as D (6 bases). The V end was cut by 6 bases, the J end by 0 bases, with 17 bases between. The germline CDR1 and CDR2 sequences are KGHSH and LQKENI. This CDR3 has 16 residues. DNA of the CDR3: TGTGCCAGCTCGCAGGCGTCAGGGGCCATGAACACTGAAGCTTTCTTT. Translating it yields CASSQASGAMNTEAFF.

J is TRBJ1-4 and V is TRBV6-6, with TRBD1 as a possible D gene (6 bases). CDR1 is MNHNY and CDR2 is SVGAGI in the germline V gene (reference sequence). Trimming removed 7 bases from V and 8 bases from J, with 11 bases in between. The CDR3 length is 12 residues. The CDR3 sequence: CASKMGTEKLFF. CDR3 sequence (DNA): TGTGCCAGCAAGATGGGGACAGAAAAACTGTTTTTT.

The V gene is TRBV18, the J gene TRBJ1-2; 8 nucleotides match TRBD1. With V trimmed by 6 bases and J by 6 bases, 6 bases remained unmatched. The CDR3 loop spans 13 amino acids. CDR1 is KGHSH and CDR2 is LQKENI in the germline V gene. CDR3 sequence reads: CASSRDRGHGYTF. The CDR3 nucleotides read TGTGCCAGCTCCCGCGACAGGGGCCATGGCTACACCTTC.

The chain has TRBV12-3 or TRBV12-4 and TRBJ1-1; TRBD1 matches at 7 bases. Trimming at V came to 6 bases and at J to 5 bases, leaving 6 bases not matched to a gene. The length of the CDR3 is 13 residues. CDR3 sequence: CASRTGSGTEAFF. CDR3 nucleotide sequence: TGTGCCAGCAGGACAGGGTCGGGAACTGAAGCTTTCTTT.

The CDR3 DNA sequence: TGTGCCAGCAGTTACTCCCTGAACACCGGGGAGCTGTTTTTT. It is translated as CASSYSLNTGELFF. This chain connects TRBV6-6 to TRBJ2-2; D not resolved. CDR1 and CDR2 (germline): MNHNY, SVGAGI (reference sequence). The V and J ends lost 0 bases and 1 base respectively, with 3 bases between them. The length of the CDR3 is 14 residues.

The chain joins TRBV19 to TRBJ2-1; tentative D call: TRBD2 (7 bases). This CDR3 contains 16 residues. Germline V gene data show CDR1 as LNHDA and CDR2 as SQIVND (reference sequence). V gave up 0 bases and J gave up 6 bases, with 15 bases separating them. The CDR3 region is CASSIDPGGIGNEQFF. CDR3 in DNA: TGTGCCAGTAGTATAGATCCGGGGGGCATCGGCAATGAGCAGTTCTTC.

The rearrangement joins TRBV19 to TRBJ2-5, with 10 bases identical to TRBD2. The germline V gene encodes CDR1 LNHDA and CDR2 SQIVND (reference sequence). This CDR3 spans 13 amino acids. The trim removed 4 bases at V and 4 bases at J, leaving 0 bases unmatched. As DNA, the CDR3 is TGTGCCAGTAGTACTAGCGGGAGAGAGACCCAGTACTTC. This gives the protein CASSTSGRETQYF.

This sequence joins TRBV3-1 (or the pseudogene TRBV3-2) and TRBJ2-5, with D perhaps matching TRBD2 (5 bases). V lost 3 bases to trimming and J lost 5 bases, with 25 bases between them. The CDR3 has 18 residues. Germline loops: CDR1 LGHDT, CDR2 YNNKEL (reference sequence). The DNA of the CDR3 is TGTGCCAGCAGCCACATCGCAGAAGGTGGAGGAACAAGGGAGACCCAGTACTTC. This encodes CASSHIAEGGGTRETQYF.